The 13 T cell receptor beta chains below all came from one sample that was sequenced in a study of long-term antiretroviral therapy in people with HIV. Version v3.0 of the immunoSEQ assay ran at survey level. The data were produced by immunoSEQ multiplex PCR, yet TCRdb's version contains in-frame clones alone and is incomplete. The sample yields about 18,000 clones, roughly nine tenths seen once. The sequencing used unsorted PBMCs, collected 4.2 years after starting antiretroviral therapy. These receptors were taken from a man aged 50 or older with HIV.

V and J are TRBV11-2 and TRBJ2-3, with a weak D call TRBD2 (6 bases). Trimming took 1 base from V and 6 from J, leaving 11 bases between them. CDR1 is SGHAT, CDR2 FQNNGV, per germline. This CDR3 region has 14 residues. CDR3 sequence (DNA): TGTGCCAGCAGCTTAGGCCGGGAGACCGATACGCAGTATTTT. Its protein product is CASSLGRETDTQYF.

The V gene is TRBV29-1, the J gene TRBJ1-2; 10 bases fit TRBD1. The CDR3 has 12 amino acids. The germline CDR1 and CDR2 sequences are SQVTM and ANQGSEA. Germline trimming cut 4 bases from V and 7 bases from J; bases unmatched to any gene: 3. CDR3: CSVAGQGFGYTF. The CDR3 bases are TGCAGCGTTGCGGGACAGGGGTTTGGCTACACCTTC.

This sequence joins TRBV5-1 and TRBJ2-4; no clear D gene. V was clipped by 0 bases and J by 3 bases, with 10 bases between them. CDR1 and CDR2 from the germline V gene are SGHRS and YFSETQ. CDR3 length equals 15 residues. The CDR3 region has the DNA TGCGCCAGCAGCTTGGATGGTAGTGGCAAAAACATTCAGTACTTC. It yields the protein CASSLDGSGKNIQYF.

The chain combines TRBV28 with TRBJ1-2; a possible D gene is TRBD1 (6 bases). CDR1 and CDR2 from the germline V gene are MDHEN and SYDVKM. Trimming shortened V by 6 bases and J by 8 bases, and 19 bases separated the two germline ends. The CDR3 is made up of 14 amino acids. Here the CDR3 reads CASRAPGARGGYTF. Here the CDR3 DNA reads TGTGCCAGCAGGGCTCCAGGGGCCCGGGGAGGCTACACCTTC.

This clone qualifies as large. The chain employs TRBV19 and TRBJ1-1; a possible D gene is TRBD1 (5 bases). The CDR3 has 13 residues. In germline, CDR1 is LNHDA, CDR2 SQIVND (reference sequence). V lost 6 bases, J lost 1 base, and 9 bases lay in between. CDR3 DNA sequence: TGTGCCAGTAGACTAACAGGGAACACTGAAGCTTTCTTT. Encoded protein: CASRLTGNTEAFF.

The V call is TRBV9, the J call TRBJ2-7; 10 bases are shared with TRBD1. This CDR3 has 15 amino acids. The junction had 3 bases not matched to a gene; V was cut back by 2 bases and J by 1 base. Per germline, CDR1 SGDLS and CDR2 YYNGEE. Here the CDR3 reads CASSVGTGASYEQYF. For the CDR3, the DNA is TGTGCCAGCAGCGTCGGGACAGGGGCGTCCTACGAGCAGTACTTC.

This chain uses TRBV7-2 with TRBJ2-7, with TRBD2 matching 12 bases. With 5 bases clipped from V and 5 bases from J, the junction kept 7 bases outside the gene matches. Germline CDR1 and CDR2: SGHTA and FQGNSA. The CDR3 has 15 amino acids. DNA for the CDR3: TGTGCCAGCAGCCCTAGCGGGGGGGCCGGAGACGAGCAGTACTTC. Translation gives CASSPSGGAGDEQYF.

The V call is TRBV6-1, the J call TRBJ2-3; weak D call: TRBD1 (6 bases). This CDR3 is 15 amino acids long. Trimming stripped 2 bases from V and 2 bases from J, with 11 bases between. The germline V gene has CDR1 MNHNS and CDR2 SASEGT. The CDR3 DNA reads TGTGCCAGCAGTGAATGGAACAGGGACACAGATACGCAGTATTTT. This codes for CASSEWNRDTDTQYF.

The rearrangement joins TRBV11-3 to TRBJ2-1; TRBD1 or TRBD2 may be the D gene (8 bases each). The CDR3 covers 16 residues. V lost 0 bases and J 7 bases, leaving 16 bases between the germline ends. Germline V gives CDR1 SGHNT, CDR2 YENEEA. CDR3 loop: CASSLDAGGGGNEQFF. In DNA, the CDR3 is TGTGCCAGCAGCTTAGACGCAGGGGGCGGGGGGAATGAGCAGTTCTTC.

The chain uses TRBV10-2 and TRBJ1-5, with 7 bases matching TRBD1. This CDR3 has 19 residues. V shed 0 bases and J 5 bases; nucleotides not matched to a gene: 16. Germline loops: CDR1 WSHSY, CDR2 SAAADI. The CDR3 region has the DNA TGCGCCAGCAGTGAGTCATCGGGACAGTACAAAGTAGGAGATCAGCCCCAGCATTTT. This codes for CASSESSGQYKVGDQPQHF.

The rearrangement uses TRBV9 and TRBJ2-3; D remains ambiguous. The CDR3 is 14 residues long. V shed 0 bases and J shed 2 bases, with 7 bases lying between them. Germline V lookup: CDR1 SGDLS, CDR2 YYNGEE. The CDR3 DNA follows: TGTGCCAGCAGCGTAGGCGAGAACACAGATACGCAGTATTTT. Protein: CASSVGENTDTQYF.

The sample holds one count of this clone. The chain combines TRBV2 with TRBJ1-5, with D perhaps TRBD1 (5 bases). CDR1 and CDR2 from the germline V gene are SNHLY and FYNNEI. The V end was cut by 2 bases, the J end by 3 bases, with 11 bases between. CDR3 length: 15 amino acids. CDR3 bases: TGTGCCAGCAGTGAAACAGGAGCCTCCAATCAGCCCCAGCATTTT. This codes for CASSETGASNQPQHF.

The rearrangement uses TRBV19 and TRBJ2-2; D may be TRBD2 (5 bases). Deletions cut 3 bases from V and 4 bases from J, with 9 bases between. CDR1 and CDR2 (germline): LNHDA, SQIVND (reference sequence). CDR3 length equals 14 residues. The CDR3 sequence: CASSIAAGTGELFF. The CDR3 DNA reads TGTGCCAGTAGTATTGCGGCGGGCACCGGGGAGCTGTTTTTT.